This TCR beta chain comes out of a study of neoadjuvant anti-PD-1 for oral cavity cancer (dated by TCRdb to the early 2020s). About the study as a whole: Before undergoing curative-intent surgical resection, most patients got three to four biweekly nivolumab doses at 3 mg/kg. For patients who did not progress, a fourth nivolumab dose was given around day 43, followed by definitive surgical resection on days 50-56. Under RECIST 1.1, patients with complete response, partial response or stable disease were classed as responders, and patients with progression were classed as non-responders. There were roughly 11 patients in the parent correlative cohort, and the response rate was around 35%. General study outcomes and caveats: Higher pretreatment blood Treg/Th17 ratios correlated with higher pretreatment blood TCRbeta clonality and lower post-treatment tumor TCRbeta clonality. Only a few patients per response group were included in the TCR analyses, and the authors called for validation in larger cohorts. After neoadjuvant nivolumab, non-responders showed significantly higher T cell clonality (Gini index) in PBMCs than responders did.

Inclusive of the bounding cysteine and phenylalanine, the CDR3 is 15 residues long. Only the CDR3 region is kept as DNA, spanning 45 bases read in frame from base 1. For CDR1 and CDR2, the germline V gene lists MNHEY and SVGAGI. V loses 6 bases of germline sequence and J loses 0 bases, and the interval between the two ends is 9 bases. The label giving this sample's time point can be read as: before neoadjuvant nivolumab. Patients were newly diagnosed with stage II-IVA oral cavity squamous cell carcinoma and had received no prior systemic or radiation treatment. The cohort was composed of patients with HPV-negative, locally advanced oral cavity squamous cell carcinoma. No culture maintenance or expansion was done, as the peripheral blood mononuclear cells went straight to analysis. The samples were drawn from a longitudinal correlative study tied to a single-arm phase II trial testing neoadjuvant nivolumab in oral cavity squamous cell carcinoma. Subject-matched pre- and post-treatment PBMCs and tumors from three responders and three non-responders underwent genomic DNA-based TCRbeta sequencing. Peripheral blood mononuclear cells were collected before nivolumab treatment and were collected again after treatment, at the time of surgery. Genomic DNA was isolated from PBMCs using the Maxwell RSC DNA from Cells kit.

For deep sequencing, PBMC libraries mostly used approximately 500 ng of input genomic DNA, with six replicates for each sample. The immunoSEQ hsTCRbeta kit was used to prepare TCRbeta libraries, following the manufacturer's instructions. An Illumina NovaSeq 6000 S4 flow cell was used to sequence the final libraries, which had first been combined to 3 nM. The study's processing was this. The immunoSEQ Analyzer was used for raw data preprocessing and quality control. The analysis was limited to productive rearrangements, and each clonotype was defined by a unique CDR3 amino acid sequence. Repertoire clonality was estimated as the Gini-Simpson index, which was calculated using the R package tcR. Student's t test was used to compare Gini indices, while Pearson correlation assessed associations with tumor size change. The source is immuneACCESS, and TCRdb retained only in-frame sequences with V and J called. Part of the clones is not carried over; for the studies checked, unresolved V genes explain less than half of this, and the remainder is unexplained. The DNA was the basis for D and trimming; V, J and clone size are from that table. The sample table lists approximately 37,000 clones, just under 90% of them with a count of one. The ten largest clones capture 3.5% of the sample.

To note about this clone: Its antigen target is currently unknown. Base qualities are not provided; no much larger clone lies one nucleotide away.

The sequence was collected from a person aged 35-79 years with oral cavity squamous cell carcinoma. The rearranged chain carries TRBV6-5 and TRBJ2-6; TRBD1 is a weak D gene call, 6 bases matching. Specimen: PBMCs, collected before nivolumab (anti-PD-1) treatment. The DNA reads TGTGCCAGCAGGAGGGACAACTCTGGGGCCAACGTCCTGACTTTC. The resulting protein is CASRRDNSGANVLTF.